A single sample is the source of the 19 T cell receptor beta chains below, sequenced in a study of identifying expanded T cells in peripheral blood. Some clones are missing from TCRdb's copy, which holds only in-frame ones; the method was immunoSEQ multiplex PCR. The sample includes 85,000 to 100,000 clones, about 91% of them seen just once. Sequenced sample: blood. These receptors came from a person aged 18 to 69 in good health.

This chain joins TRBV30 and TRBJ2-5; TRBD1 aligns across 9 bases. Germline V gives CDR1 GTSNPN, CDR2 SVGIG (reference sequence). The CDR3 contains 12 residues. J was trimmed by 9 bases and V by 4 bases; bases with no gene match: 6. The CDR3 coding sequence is TGTGCCTGGACCGGACAGGGGCCTTCCCAGTACTTC. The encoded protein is CAWTGQGPSQYF. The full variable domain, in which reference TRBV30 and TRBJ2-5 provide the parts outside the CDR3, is SQTIHQWPATLVQPVGSPLSLECTVEGTSNPNLYWYRQAAGRGLQLLFYSVGIGQISSEVPQNLSASRPQDRQFILSSKKLLLSDSGFYLCAWTGQGPSQYFGPGTRLLVL.

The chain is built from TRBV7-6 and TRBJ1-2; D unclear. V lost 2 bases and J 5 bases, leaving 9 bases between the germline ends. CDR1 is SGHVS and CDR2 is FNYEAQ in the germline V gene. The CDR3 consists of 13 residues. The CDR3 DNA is TGTGCCAGCAGCTTATCCGCTGGTTATGGCTACACCTTC. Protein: CASSLSAGYGYTF.

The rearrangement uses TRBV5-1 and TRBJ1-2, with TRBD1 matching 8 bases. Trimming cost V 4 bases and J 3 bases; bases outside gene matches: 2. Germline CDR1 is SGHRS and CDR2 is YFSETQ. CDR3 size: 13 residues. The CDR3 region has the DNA TGCGCCAGCAGCGAGACAGGGGACTATGGCTACACCTTC. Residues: CASSETGDYGYTF.

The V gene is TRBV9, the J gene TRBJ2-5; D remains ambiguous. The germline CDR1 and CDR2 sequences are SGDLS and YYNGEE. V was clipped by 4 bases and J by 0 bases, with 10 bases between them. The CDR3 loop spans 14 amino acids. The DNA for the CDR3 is TGTGCCAGCAGCCGAGGACGGTACCAAGAGACCCAGTACTTC. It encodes CASSRGRYQETQYF.

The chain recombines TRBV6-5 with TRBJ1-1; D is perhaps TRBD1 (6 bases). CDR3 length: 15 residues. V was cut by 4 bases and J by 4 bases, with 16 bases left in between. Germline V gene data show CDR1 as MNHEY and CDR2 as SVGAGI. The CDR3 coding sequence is TGTGCCAGCAGTTCGGGGGGGGGCATGGGCACTGAAGCTTTCTTT. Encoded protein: CASSSGGGMGTEAFF.

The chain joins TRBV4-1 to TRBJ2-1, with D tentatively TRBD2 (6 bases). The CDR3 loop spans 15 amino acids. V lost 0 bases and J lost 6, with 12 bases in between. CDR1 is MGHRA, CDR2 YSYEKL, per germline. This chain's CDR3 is CASSQDWQGGNEQFF. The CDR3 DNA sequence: TGCGCCAGCAGCCAAGATTGGCAGGGAGGCAATGAGCAGTTCTTC.

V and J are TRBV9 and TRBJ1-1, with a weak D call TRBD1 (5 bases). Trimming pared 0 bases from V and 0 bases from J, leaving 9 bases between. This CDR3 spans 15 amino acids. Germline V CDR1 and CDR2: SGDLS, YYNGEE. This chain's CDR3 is CASSVDEGMNTEAFF. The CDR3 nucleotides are TGTGCCAGCAGCGTAGACGAGGGGATGAACACTGAAGCTTTCTTT.

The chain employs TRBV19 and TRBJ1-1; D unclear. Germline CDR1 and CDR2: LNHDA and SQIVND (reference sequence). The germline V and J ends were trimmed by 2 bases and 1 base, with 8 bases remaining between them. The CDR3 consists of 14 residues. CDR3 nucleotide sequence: TGTGCCAGTAGTATATATGGCGGGAACACTGAAGCTTTCTTT. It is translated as CASSIYGGNTEAFF.

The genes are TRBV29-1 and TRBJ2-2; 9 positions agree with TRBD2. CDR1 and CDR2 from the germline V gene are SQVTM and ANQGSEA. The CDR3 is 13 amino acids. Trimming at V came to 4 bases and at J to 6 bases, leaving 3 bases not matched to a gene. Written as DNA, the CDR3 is TGCAGCGTTGGGACTAGCGTTTCCGGGGAGCTGTTTTTT. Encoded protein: CSVGTSVSGELFF.

The CDR3 sequence: CASSLPVNDNEQFF. The CDR3, as DNA: TGTGCCAGCAGCCTCCCGGTTAACGACAATGAGCAGTTCTTC. The chain carries TRBV5-6 and TRBJ2-1, with unresolved D. The V and J ends lost 4 bases and 5 bases respectively, with 13 bases between them. This CDR3 is 14 amino acids long. From germline, CDR1 is SGHDT and CDR2 YYEEEE.

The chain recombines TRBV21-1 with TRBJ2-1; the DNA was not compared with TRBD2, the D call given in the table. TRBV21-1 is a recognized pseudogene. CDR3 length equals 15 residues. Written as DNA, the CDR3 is TGTGCCAGCAGCAAAGGGCTAGCGGGAGGGCCTGAGCAGTTCTTC. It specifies CASSKGLAGGPEQFF.

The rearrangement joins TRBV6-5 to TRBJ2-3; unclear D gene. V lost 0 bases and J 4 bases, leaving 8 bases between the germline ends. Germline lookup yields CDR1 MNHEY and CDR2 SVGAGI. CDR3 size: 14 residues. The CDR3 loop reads CASSYSGSSDTQYF. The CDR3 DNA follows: TGTGCCAGCAGTTACTCAGGGTCCTCAGATACGCAGTATTTT.

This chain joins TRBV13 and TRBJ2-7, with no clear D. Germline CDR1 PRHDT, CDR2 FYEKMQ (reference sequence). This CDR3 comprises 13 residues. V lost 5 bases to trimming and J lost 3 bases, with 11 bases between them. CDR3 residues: CASSEGVGYEQYF. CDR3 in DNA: TGTGCCAGCAGCGAAGGAGTGGGCTACGAGCAGTACTTC.

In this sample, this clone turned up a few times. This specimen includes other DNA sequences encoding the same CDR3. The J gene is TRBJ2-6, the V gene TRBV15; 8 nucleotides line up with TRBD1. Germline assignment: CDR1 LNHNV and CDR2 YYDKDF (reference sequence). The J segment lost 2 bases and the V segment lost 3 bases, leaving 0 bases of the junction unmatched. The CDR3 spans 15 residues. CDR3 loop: CATSRDRAGANVLTF. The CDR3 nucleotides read TGTGCCACCAGCAGGGACAGGGCTGGGGCCAACGTCCTGACTTTC.

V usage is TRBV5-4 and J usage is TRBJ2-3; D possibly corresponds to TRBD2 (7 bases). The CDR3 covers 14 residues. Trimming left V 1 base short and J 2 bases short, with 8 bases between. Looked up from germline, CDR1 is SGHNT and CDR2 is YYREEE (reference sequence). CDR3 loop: CASSLRGATDTQYF. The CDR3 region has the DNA TGTGCCAGCAGCTTGCGGGGGGCCACAGATACGCAGTATTTT.

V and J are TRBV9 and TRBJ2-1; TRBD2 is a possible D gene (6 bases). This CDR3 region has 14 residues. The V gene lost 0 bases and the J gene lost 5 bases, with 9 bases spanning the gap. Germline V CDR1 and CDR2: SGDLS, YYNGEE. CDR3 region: CASSVDGGHNEQFF. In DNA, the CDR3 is TGTGCCAGCAGCGTAGACGGAGGGCACAATGAGCAGTTCTTC.

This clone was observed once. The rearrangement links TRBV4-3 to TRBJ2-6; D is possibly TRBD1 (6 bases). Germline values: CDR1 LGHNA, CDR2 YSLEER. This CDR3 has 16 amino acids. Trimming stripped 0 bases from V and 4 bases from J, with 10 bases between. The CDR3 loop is CASSQERGSGANVLTF. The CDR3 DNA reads TGCGCCAGCAGCCAAGAGAGGGGGTCAGGGGCCAACGTCCTGACTTTC.

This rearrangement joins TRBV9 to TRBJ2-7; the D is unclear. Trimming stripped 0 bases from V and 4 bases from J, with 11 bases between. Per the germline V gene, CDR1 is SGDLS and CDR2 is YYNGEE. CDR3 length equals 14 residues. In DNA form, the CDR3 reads TGTGCCAGCAGCGTAGATCCCCAAGGGTACGAGCAGTACTTC. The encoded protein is CASSVDPQGYEQYF.

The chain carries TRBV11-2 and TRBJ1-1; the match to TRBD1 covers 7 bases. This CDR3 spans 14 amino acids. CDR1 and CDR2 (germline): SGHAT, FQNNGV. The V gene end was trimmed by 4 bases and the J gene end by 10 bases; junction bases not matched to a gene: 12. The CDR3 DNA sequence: TGTGCCAGCAGCTCGACCGGACAGGCTCACGGAGCTTTCTTT. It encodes CASSSTGQAHGAFF.